This TCR beta chain emerged from a study of PD-1 blockade in classical Hodgkin lymphoma. Profiling relied on immunoSEQ multiplex PCR, and the TCRdb table lists in-frame clones only, not all of them. The table shows 50,000 to 75,000 clones, with 80% to 90% occurring only once. V was clipped by 7 bases and J by 3 bases; unmatched bases: 7. This CDR3 is built from 14 residues. The germline V gene encodes CDR1 MNHNS and CDR2 SASEGT. Every patient experienced relapse after autologous stem cell transplantation, and brentuximab vedotin exposure varied. Study-wide points: Patients were excluded if nivolumab began under 1 year after ASCT (the autologous transplant). Relapsed/refractory patients reportedly had lower baseline diversity than newly diagnosed patients. The diversity seen at baseline in complete responders resembled that of newly diagnosed patients. At C4D1, TCR diversity had climbed significantly for CD4+ cells, though not for CD8+ cells.

Comments on this clone: Its antigen is currently unknown.

The input for sequencing was peripheral blood mononuclear cells (PBMCs), taken at baseline. This receptor was taken from a human donor with classical Hodgkin lymphoma. The chain combines TRBV6-1 with TRBJ2-7, with TRBD2 identical over 9 bases. The CDR3 here is CASTAGGKYYEQYF. The CDR3 DNA reads as TGTGCCAGCACGGCGGGGGGGAAGTACTACGAGCAGTACTTC.